This is a list of T cell receptor beta chains from one sample in a study of shared clonotypes between healthy human individuals. Here immunoSEQ multiplex PCR was the method, and the copy in TCRdb shows in-frame clones only, minus some. The sample shows more than 550,000 clones, roughly 72% of them seen only once. The sequencing input was memory CD4+ T cells sorted from blood. These receptors all stem from a woman aged 30 to 39 in good health. CDR3s include the opening cysteine and the closing phenylalanine or tryptophan. Some rows have no size entry. The others give once, few or many, or a class for an expanded clone.

cdr3_aa j_call v_call clone_size
CASDHSGRSFF TRBJ1-1 TRBV19 -
CASSQGGLVRNEQFF TRBJ2-1 TRBV4-1 once
CASSSTSGSAEQFF TRBJ2-1 TRBV7-3 -
CASSLGAGSGANVLTF TRBJ2-6 TRBV7-2 -
CASSGSSGNYEQYF TRBJ2-7 TRBV6-1 many
CASSLGAGTGETQYF TRBJ2-5 TRBV5-4 once
CASSESGGLGYTF TRBJ1-2 TRBV10-1 -
CAWSTKPGLAVTNTGELFF TRBJ2-2 TRBV30 -
CASSKPVGGGKNIQYF TRBJ2-4 TRBV16 -
CAWSVSDTQYF TRBJ2-3 TRBV30 once
CASSVWGLGQPQHF TRBJ1-5 TRBV2 -
CASSPLGATNEKLFF TRBJ1-4 TRBV19 -
CASSLDGGPTYEQYF TRBJ2-7 TRBV7-7 -
CASSIESDHEPDTQYF TRBJ2-3 TRBV19 few
CASSSQYYEQYF TRBJ2-7 TRBV28 once
CASRSSGGRTGELFF TRBJ2-2 TRBV5-1 -
CASSLGPMVNEQFF TRBJ2-1 TRBV11-2 once
CASGGGPSPYNEQFF TRBJ2-1 TRBV10-1 -
CASSELGSQGQPQHF TRBJ1-5 TRBV2 -
CASSKRQDSYEQYF TRBJ2-7 TRBV6-5 -
CSAFRDHNEQFF TRBJ2-1 TRBV29-1 -
CASSPRVSGRGETQYF TRBJ2-5 TRBV4-2 -
CASSPGQGARGDEQYF TRBJ2-7 TRBV18 -
CASSVPGLAGVRNTGELFF TRBJ2-2 TRBV11-2 -
CASSFSRSTDTQYF TRBJ2-3 TRBV11-2 -
CASSIVGGTGNEQFF TRBJ2-1 TRBV19 -
CASRLDREIGAGELFF TRBJ2-2 TRBV7-9 -
CASSLDGRGGRSYEQYF TRBJ2-7 TRBV7-9 -
CASSSAGTGTRNTEAFF TRBJ1-1 TRBV28 -
CSAPDGYEQYF TRBJ2-7 TRBV20-1 -
CASSTPSDGNTEAFF TRBJ1-1 TRBV27 -
CASSYGTGTEAFF TRBJ1-1 TRBV5-1 -
CASRGGPQGTGANVLTF TRBJ2-6 TRBV28 -
CASSPRTSGGNEQFF TRBJ2-1 TRBV5-1 once
CASSLLGQGSYGYTF TRBJ1-2 TRBV7-9 -
CASSLPSGNEQFF TRBJ2-1 TRBV5-1 -
CSASTLAEQYF TRBJ2-7 TRBV20-1 -
CASSKGVPPLHITDTQYF TRBJ2-3 TRBV21-1 -
CASSLVQGRTDTQYF TRBJ2-3 TRBV5-1 -
CATSYLHSGGTRDTQYF TRBJ2-3 TRBV15 few
CASSYSLGSGGGYTF TRBJ1-2 TRBV6-6 -
CASTATRNQPQHF TRBJ1-5 TRBV2 many
CASSRNPGTEAFF TRBJ1-1 TRBV5-1 -
CASSTQGSSGNTIYF TRBJ1-3 TRBV28 -
CASSLEGGVGAFF TRBJ1-1 TRBV11-2 -
CASSTQVNEKLFF TRBJ1-4 TRBV7-9 -
CASSMPQRYGYTF TRBJ1-2 TRBV19 few
CASSVGPYNEKLFF TRBJ1-4 TRBV19 -
CASGYRIGENQPQHF TRBJ1-5 TRBV12-5 -
CASSVGQGITDTEAFF TRBJ1-1 TRBV9 -
CASTPEGRSGELFF TRBJ2-2 TRBV5-1 -
CASSQDLRTDVAEQYF TRBJ2-7 TRBV4-2 -
CAIRHEQYF TRBJ2-7 TRBV10-3 once
CASRGLARLEQYF TRBJ2-7 TRBV27 -
CASSLAAGRVAGELFF TRBJ2-2 TRBV5-1 -